The sample holds many counts of the clone carrying this TCR beta chain. No antigen is known for it. This record comes from a study of CD8 T cells in ankylosing spondylitis. Study-level points and caveats: As reported, disease-linked clones showed significant enrichment in matched ankylosing spondylitis synovial fluid.

Preparation of TCR beta libraries was done by quantitative 5'-RACE with molecular barcodes. TCRdb fed the 5' RACE reads into MiXCR, producing one record per CDR3 protein. Among approximately 350,000 distinct CDR3 sequences listed, more than 20% were seen once. The CDR3 runs 15 residues. J was trimmed by 5 bases and V by 4 bases; bases with no gene match: 7. Material: blood, either unsorted or a sorted T cell fraction (not recorded which). The V gene is TRBV12-3 or TRBV12-4, the J gene TRBJ2-5; 10 bases align to TRBD1. This TCR was recovered from a male donor with ankylosing spondylitis or in good health (not recorded which). The CDR3 is CASSYGTGARETQYF. The CDR3 DNA is TGTGCCAGCAGTTACGGGACAGGGGCGAGGGAGACCCAGTACTTC.